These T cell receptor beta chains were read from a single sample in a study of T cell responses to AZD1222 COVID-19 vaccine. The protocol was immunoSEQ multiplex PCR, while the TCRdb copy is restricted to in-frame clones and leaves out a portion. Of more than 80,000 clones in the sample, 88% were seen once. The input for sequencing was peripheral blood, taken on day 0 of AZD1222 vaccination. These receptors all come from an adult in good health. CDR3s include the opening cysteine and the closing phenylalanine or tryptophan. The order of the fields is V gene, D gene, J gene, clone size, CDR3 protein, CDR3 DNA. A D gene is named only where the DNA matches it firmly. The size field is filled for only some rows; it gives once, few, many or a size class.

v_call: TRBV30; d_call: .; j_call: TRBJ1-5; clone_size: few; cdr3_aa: CAWSEGGIATQPQHF; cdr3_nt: TGTGCCTGGAGTGAGGGAGGCATCGCCACACAGCCCCAGCATTTT
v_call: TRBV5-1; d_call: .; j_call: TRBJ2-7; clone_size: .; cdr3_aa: CASSLDKYEQYF; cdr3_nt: TGCGCCAGCAGCTTGGATAAATACGAGCAGTACTTC
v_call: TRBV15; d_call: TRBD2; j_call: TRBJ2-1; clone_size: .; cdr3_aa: CATSLDGGNNEQFF; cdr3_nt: TGTGCCACCAGCCTAGACGGGGGGAACAATGAGCAGTTCTTC
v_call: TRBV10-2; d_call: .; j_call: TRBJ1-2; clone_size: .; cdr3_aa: CASSEGPSINYTF; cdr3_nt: TGCGCCAGCAGTGAGGGTCCTTCTATAAACTACACCTTC
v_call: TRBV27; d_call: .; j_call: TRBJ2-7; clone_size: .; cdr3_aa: CASSPPRGEQYF; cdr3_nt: TGTGCCAGCAGTCCCCCAAGGGGCGAGCAGTACTTC
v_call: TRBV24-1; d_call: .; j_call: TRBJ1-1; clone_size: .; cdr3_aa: CATSVAERAFF; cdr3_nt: TGTGCCACCAGTGTGGCCGAAAGAGCTTTCTTT
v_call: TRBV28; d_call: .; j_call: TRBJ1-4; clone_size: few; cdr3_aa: CASSAPGRGTNEKLFF; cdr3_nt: TGTGCCAGCAGTGCCCCGGGGCGGGGAACTAATGAAAAACTGTTTTTT
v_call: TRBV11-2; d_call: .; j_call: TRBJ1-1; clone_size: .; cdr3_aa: CASSLELGTRGEAFF; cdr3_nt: TGTGCCAGCAGCTTAGAGTTAGGTACCAGGGGTGAAGCTTTCTTT
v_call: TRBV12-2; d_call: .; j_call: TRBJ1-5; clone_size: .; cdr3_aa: CASRLGVVPLEPQHF; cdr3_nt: TGTGCAAGTCGCTTAGGGGTGGTCCCCTTGGAGCCCCAGCATTTT
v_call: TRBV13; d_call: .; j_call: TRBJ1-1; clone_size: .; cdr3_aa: CASSLESQGLEAFF; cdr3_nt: TGTGCCAGCAGCTTAGAGTCACAGGGACTTGAAGCTTTCTTT
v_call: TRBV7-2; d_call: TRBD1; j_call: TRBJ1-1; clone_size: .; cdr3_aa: CASSYRGFDTEAFF; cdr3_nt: TGTGCCAGCAGTTACAGGGGTTTTGACACTGAAGCTTTCTTT
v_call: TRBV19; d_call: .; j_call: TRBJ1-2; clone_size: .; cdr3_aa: CASSNLGDFFGYTF; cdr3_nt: TGTGCCAGTAGTAACCTAGGGGATTTCTTTGGCTACACCTTC
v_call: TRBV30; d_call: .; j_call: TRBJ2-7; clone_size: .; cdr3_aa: CAWTPSVGYEQYF; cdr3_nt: TGTGCCTGGACCCCTAGCGTCGGCTACGAGCAGTACTTC
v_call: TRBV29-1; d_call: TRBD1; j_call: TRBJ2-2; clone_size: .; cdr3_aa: CSVATGMNTGELFF; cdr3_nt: TGCAGCGTTGCGACAGGGATGAACACCGGGGAGCTGTTTTTT
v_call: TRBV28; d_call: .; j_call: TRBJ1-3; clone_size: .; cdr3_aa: CASSSLGSTSGNTIYF; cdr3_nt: TGTGCCAGCAGTTCCTTGGGTTCTACCTCTGGAAACACCATATATTTT
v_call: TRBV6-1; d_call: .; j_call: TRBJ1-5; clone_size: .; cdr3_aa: CASSETAEQPQHF; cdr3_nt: TGTGCCAGCAGTGAGACAGCGGAACAGCCCCAGCATTTT
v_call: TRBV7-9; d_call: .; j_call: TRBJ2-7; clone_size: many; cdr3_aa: CASSLEGRVRYF; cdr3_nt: TGTGCCAGCAGCTTAGAAGGCCGGGTTCGGTACTTC
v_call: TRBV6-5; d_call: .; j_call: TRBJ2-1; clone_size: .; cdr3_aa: CASQGRNEQFF; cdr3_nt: TGTGCCAGTCAAGGGCGTAATGAGCAGTTCTTC
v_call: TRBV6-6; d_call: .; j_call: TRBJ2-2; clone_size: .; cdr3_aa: CASSVGGYGELFF; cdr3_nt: TGTGCCAGCAGTGTAGGGGGATACGGGGAGCTGTTTTTT
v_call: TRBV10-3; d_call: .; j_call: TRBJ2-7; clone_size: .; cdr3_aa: CAISPRDTSSYEQYF; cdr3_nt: TGTGCCATCAGTCCCCGGGACACTAGCTCCTACGAGCAGTACTTC
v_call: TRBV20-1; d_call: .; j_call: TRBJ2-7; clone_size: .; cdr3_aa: CSARDPEQYF; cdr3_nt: TGCAGTGCTAGAGACCCGGAGCAGTACTTC
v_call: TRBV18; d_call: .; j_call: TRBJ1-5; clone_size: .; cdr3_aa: CASSPTSDSNQPQHF; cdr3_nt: TGTGCCAGCTCACCCACGTCGGATAGCAATCAGCCCCAGCATTTT
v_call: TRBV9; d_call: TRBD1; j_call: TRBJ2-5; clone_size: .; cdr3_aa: CASSVVDRGLGETQYF; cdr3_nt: TGTGCCAGCAGCGTAGTAGACAGGGGGCTAGGGGAGACCCAGTACTTC
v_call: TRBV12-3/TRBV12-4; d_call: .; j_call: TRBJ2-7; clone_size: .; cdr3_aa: CASRGGYEQYF; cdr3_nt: TGTGCCAGCAGGGGGGGATACGAGCAGTACTTC
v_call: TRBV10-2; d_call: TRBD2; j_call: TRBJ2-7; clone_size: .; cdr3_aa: CASSDPGTRIVEQYF; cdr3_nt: TGCGCCAGCAGTGACCCCGGGACTAGGATCGTCGAGCAGTACTTC
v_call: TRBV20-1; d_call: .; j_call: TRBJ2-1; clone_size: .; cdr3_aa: CSAVQEVEQFF; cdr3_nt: TGCAGTGCCGTCCAAGAGGTTGAGCAGTTCTTC
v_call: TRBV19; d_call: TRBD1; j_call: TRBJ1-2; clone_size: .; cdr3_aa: CASTPSGGGHGYTF; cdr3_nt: TGTGCCAGTACTCCATCAGGGGGAGGTCATGGCTACACCTTC
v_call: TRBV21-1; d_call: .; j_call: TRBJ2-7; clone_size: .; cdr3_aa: CASSNFPGGRPYEQYF; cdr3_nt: TGTGCCAGCAGCAATTTCCCGGGCGGGAGGCCCTACGAGCAGTACTTC
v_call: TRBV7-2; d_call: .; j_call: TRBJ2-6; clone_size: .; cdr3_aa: CASSLGAGGANVLTF; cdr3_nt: TGTGCCAGCAGCTTAGGCGCAGGTGGGGCCAACGTCCTGACTTTC
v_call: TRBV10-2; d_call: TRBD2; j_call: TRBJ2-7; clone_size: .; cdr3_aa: CASISGLAGAYEQYF; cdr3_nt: TGCGCCAGCATTTCCGGGTTAGCGGGAGCCTACGAGCAGTACTTC
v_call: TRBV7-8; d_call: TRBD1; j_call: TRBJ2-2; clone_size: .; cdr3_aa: CASSPGTAYMRELFF; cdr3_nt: TGTGCCAGCAGCCCCGGGACAGCCTACATGCGGGAGCTGTTTTTT
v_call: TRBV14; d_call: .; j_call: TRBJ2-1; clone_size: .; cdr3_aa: CASSQESWKEQFF; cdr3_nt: TGTGCCAGCAGCCAAGAATCATGGAAAGAGCAGTTCTTC
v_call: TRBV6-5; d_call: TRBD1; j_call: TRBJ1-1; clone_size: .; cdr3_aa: CASSNRGSNTEAFF; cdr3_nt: TGTGCCAGCAGCAACAGGGGTTCGAACACTGAAGCTTTCTTT
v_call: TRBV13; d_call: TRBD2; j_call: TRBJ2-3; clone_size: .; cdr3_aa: CASSSNGLAGTPGRDTQYF; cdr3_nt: TGTGCCAGCAGCTCCAATGGACTAGCGGGAACCCCCGGGAGAGATACGCAGTATTTT
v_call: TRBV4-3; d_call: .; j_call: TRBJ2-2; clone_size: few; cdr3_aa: CASSRVRGTPTGELFF; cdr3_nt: TGCGCCAGCAGCCGCGTCCGTGGTACACCGACCGGGGAGCTGTTTTTT
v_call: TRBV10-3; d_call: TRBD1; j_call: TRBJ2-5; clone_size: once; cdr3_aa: CAISDGTGSETQYF; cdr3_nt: TGTGCCATCAGTGACGGGACAGGATCAGAGACCCAGTACTTC
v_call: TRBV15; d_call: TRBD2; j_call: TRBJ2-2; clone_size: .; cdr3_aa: CATSRRLGLAANTGELFF; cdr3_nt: TGTGCCACCAGCAGACGACTAGGACTAGCGGCGAACACCGGGGAGCTGTTTTTT
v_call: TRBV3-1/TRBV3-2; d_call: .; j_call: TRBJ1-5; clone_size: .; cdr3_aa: CASSHDGERPQHF; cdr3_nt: TGTGCCAGCAGCCACGACGGCGAGAGGCCCCAGCATTTT
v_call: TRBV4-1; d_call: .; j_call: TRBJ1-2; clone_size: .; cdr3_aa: CASSHPPAGNYGYTF; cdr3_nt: TGCGCCAGCAGCCACCCCCCCGCAGGCAACTATGGCTACACCTTC
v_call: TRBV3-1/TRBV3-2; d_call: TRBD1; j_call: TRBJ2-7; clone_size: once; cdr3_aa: CASSQGDSRYEQYF; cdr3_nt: TGTGCCAGCAGCCAGGGGGACAGCCGCTACGAGCAGTACTTC
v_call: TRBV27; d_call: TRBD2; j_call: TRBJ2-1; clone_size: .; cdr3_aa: CASSLSGGRGSYNEQFF; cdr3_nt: TGTGCCAGCAGTTTATCAGGCGGGAGGGGTTCTTACAATGAGCAGTTCTTC
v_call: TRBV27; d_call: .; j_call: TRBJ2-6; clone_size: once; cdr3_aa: CASSLDRPKGANVLTF; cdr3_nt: TGTGCCAGCAGTTTAGACAGGCCGAAAGGGGCCAACGTCCTGACTTTC
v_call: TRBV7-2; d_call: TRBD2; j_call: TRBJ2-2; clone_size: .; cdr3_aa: CASSYKSGRANTGELFF; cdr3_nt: TGTGCCAGCAGCTATAAGAGCGGGAGGGCAAACACCGGGGAGCTGTTTTTT
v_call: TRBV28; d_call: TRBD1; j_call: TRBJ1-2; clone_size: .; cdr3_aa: CASSLGDRRRGYTF; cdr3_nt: TGTGCCAGCAGTTTAGGGGACAGGCGGCGGGGCTACACCTTC
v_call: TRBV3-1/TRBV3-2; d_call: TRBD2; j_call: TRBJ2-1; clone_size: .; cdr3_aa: CASSQAVAGASYNEQFF; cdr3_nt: TGTGCCAGCAGCCAAGCTGTAGCGGGAGCCTCCTACAATGAGCAGTTCTTC
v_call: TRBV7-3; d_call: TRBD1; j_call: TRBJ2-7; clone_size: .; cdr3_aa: CASSRPGTGAEQYF; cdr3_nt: TGTGCCAGCAGCCGACCAGGGACAGGGGCCGAGCAGTACTTC
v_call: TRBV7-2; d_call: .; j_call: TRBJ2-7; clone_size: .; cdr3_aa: CASRRSTFEQYF; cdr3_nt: TGTGCCAGCCGAAGGAGTACCTTCGAGCAGTACTTC
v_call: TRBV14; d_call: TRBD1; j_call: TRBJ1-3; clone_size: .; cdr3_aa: CASSPGTVGNTIYF; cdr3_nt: TGTGCCAGCAGCCCGGGGACAGTTGGAAACACCATATATTTT
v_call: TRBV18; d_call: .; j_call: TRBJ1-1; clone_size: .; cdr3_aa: CASSPKGGTGNTEAFF; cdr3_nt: TGTGCCAGCTCACCAAAGGGAGGGACGGGTAACACTGAAGCTTTCTTT
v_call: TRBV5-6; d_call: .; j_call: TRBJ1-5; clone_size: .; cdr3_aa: CASSLGRINQPQHF; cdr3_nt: TGTGCCAGCAGCTTGGGACGGATCAATCAGCCCCAGCATTTT
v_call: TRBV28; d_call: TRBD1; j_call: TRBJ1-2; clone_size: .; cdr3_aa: CASSSGTAASTRDGYTF; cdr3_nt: TGTGCCAGCAGTTCCGGGACAGCCGCTTCAACCAGGGATGGCTACACCTTC
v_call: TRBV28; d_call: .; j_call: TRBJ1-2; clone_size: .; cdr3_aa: CASSLPAYGYTF; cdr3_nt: TGTGCCAGCAGTTTACCCGCCTATGGCTACACCTTC
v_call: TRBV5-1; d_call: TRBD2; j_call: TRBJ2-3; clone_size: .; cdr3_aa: CASSNSGSNTDTQYF; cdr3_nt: TGCGCCAGCAGCAATAGCGGGAGTAACACAGATACGCAGTATTTT
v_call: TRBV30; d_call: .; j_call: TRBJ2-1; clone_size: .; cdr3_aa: CAWSILLPALGNEQFF; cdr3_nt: TGTGCCTGGAGTATCCTACTCCCAGCTCTAGGGAATGAGCAGTTCTTC
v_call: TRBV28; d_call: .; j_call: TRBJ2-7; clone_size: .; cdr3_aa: CASSSGWEQYF; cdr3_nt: TGTGCCAGCAGTTCTGGGTGGGAGCAGTACTTC
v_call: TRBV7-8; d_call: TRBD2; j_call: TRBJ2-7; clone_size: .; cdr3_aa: CASSFPTGLAGGTYEQYF; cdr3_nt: TGTGCCAGCAGCTTCCCTACGGGACTAGCGGGAGGAACCTACGAGCAGTACTTC
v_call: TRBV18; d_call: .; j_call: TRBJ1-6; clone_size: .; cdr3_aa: CASSPAANNSPLHF; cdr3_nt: TGTGCCAGCTCACCGGCTGCTAATAATTCACCCCTCCACTTT
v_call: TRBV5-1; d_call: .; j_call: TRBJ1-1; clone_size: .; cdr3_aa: CASGLRGYTEAFF; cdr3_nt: TGCGCCAGCGGACTCCGGGGGTACACTGAAGCTTTCTTT
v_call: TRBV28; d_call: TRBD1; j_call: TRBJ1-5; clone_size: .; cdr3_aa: CASSTPGQTNQPQHF; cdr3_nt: TGTGCCAGCAGTACACCGGGACAGACAAATCAGCCCCAGCATTTT